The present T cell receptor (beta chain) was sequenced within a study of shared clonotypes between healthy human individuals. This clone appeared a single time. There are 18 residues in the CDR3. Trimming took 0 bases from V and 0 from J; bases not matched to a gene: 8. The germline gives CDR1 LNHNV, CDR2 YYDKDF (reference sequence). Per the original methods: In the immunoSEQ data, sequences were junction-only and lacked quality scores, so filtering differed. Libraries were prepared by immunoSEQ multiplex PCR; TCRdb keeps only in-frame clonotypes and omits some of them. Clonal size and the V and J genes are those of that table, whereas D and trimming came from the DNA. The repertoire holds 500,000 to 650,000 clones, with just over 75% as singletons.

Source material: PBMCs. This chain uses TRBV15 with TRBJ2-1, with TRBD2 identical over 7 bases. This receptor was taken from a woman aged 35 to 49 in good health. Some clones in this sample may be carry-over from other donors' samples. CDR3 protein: CATSRDPLALSSYNEQFF. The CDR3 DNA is TGTGCCACCAGCAGAGATCCACTAGCGTTGAGCTCCTACAATGAGCAGTTCTTC. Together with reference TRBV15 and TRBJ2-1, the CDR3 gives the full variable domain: DAMVIQNPRYQVTQFGKPVTLSCSQTLNHNVMYWYQQKSSQAPKLLFHYYDKDFNNEADTPDNFQSRRPNTSFCFLDIRSPGLGDTAMYLCATSRDPLALSSYNEQFFGPGTRLTVL.